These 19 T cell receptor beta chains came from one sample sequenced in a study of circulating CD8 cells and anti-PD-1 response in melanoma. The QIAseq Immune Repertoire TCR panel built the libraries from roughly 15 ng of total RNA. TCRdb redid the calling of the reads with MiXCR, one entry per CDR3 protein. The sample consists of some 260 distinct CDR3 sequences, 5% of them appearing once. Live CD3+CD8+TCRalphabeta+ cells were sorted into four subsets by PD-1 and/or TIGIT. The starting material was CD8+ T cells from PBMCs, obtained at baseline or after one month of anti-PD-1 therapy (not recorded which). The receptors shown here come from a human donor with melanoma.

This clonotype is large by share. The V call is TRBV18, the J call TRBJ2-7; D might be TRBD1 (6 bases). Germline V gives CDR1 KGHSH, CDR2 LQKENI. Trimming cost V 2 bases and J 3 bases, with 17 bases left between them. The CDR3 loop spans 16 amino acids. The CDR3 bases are TGTGCCAGCTCACCAGAAGGACAGTCGCTTCTCTACGAGCAGTACTTC. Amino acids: CASSPEGQSLLYEQYF.

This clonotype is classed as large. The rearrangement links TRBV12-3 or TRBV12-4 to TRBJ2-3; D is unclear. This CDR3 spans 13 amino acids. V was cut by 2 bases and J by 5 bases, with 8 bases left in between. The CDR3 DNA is TGTGCCAGCAGTTTATTGAGGCGAGATACGCAGTATTTT. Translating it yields CASSLLRRDTQYF.

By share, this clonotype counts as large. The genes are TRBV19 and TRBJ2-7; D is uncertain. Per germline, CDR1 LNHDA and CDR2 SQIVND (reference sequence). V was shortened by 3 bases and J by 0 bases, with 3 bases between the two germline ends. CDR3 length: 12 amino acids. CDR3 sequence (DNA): TGTGCCAGTAGTATGAACTCCTACGAGCAGTACTTC. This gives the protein CASSMNSYEQYF.

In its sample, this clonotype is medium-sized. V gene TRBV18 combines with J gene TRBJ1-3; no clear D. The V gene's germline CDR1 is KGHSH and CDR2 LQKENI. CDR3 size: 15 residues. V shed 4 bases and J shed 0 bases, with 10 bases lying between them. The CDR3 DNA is TGTGCCAGCTCACGACGGTTTAGCTCTGGAAACACCATATATTTT. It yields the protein CASSRRFSSGNTIYF.

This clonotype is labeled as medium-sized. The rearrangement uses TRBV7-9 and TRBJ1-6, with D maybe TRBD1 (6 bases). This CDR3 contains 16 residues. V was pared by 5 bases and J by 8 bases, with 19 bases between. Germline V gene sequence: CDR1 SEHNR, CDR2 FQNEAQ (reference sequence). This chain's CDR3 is CASSPLIYRADSPLHF. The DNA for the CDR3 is TGTGCCAGCAGCCCCCTTATATACAGGGCAGATTCACCCCTCCACTTT.

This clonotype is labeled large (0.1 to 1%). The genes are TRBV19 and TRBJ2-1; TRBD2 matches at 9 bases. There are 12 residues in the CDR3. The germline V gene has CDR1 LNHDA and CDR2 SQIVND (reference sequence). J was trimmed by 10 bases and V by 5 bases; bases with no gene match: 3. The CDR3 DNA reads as TGTGCCAGTAGTGTAGGGACTAGCGAGCAGTTCTTC. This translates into CASSVGTSEQFF.

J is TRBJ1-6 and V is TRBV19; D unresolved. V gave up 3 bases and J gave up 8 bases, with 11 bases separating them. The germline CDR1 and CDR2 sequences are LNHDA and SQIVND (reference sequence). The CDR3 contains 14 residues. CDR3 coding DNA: TGTGCCAGTAGTATGAGGACTCCCGATTCACCCCTCCACTTT. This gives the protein CASSMRTPDSPLHF.

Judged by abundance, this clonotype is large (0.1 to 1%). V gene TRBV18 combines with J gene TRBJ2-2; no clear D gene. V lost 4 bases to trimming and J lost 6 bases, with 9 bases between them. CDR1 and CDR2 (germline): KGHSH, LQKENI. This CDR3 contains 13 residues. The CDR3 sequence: CASSLDPAGELFF. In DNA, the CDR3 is TGTGCCAGCTCACTGGACCCGGCCGGGGAGCTGTTTTTT.

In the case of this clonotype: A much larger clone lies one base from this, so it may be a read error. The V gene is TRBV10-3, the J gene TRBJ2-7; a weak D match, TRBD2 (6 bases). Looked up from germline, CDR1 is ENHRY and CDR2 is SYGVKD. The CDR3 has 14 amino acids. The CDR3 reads CATSESGGTNEQYF. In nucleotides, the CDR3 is TGTGCCACCAGTGAGTCCGGGGGAACCAACGAGCAGTACTTC.

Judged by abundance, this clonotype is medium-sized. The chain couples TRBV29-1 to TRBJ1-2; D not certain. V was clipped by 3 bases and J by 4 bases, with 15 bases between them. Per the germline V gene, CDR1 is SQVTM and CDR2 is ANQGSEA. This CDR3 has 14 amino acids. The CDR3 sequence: CSVDEEFSAYGYTF. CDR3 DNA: TGCAGCGTTGACGAAGAATTTTCAGCCTATGGCTACACCTTC.

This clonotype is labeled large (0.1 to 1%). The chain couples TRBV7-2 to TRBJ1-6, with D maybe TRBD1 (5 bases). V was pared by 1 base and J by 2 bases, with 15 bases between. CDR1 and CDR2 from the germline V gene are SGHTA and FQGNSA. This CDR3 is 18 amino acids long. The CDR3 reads CASSLGVIRGAYNSPLHF. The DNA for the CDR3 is TGTGCCAGCAGCTTAGGGGTCATAAGGGGCGCCTATAATTCACCCCTCCACTTT. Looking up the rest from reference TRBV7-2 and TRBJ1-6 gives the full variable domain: GAGVSQSPSNKVTEKGKDVELRCDPISGHTALYWYRQSLGQGLEFLIYFQGNSAPDKSGLPSDRFSAERTGGSVSTLTIQRTQQEDSAVYLCASSLGVIRGAYNSPLHFGNGTRLTVT.

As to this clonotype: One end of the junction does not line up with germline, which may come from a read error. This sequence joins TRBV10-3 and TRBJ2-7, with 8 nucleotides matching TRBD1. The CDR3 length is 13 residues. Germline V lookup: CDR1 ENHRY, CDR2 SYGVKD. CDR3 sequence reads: CATKDRVSPEQYF. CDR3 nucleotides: TGTGCCACCAAGGACAGGGTTTCCCCCGAGCAGTATTTC.

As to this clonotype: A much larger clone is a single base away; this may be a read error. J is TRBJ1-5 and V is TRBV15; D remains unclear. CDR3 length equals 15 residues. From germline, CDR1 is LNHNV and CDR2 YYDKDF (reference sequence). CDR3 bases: TGTGCCACCAGCATCCTCCGGGATAGCAGTCAGCCCCAGCATTTT. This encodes CATSILRDSSQPQHF.

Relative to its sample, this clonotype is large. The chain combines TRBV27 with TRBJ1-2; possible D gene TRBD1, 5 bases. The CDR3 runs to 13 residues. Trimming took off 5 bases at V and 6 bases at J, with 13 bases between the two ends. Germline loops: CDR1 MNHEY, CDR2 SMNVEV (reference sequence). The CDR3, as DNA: TGTGCCAGCAGTCCCCACCGGGGCAATGGCTACACCTTC. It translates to CASSPHRGNGYTF.

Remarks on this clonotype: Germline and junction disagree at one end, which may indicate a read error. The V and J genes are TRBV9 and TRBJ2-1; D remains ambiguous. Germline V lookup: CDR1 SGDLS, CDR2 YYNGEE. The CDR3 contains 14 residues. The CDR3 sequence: CTSSVAGTYNEQFF. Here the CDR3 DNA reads TGTACCAGCAGCGTAGCAGGTACCTACAATGAGCAATTCTTC.

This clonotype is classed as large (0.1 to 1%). CDR3 sequence: CASRSPGQGQNEQFF. The DNA for the CDR3 is TGTGCCAGCAGAAGCCCGGGACAGGGTCAGAATGAGCAGTTCTTC. The chain is built from TRBV9 and TRBJ2-1; 9 positions agree with TRBD1. After removal of 5 bases from V and 7 bases from J, the junction contained 10 bases not matched to a gene. The CDR3 length is 15 residues. CDR1 is SGDLS, CDR2 YYNGEE, per germline.

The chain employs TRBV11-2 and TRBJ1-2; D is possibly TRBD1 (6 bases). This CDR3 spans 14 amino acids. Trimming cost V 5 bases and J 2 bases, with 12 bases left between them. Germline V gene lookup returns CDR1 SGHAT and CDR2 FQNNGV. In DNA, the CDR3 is TGTGCCAGCAGCCCCGGCGGGGGCAACTATGGCTACACCTTC. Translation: CASSPGGGNYGYTF.

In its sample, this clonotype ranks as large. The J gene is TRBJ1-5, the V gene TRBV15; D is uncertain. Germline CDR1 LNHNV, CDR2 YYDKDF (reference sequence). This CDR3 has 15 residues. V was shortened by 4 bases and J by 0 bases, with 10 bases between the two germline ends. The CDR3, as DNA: TGTGCCACCAGCATCCTCCGGGATAGCAATCAGCCCCAGCATTTT. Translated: CATSILRDSNQPQHF.

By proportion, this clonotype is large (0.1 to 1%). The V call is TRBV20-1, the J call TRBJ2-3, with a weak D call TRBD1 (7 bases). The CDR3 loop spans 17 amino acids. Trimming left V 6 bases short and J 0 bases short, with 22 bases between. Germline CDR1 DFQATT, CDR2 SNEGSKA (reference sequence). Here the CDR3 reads CSARDSLTGTSTDTQYF. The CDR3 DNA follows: TGCAGTGCCCGGGACAGCCTAACGGGGACTAGCACAGATACGCAGTATTTT.